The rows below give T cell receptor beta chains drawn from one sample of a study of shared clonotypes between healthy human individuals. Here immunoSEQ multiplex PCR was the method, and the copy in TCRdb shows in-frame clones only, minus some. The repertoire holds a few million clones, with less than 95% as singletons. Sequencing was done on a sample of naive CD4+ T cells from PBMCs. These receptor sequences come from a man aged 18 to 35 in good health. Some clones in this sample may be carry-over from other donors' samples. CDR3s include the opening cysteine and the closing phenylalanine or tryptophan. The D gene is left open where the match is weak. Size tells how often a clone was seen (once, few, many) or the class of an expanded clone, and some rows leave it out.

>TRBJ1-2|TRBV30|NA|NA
TGTGCCTGGAGTGTACATGGGGGCATTGGTGCCTATGGCTACACCTTC
CAWSVHGGIGAYGYTF
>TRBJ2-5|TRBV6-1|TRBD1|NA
TGTGCCAGCAGCCGACAGGGTCGGGGCCAAGAGACCCAGTACTTC
CASSRQGRGQETQYF
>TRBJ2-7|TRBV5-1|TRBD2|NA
TGCGCCAGCAGCATCTCCGGGACTAGCGGGGGACCGCTGGAGCAGTACTTC
CASSISGTSGGPLEQYF
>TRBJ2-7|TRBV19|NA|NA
TGTGCCAGTAAGTACAGCAGCTCCTACGAGCAGTACTTC
CASKYSSSYEQYF
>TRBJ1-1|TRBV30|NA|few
TGTGCCTGGAGCCTCCAGGGACACACTGAAGCTTTCTTT
CAWSLQGHTEAFF
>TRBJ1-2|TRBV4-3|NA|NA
TGCGCCAGCAGCCCGATGGGGGCCGGCTATGGCTACACCTTC
CASSPMGAGYGYTF
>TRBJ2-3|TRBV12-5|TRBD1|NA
TGTGCTAGTGGTCAGGGGGAGTTTAGCACAGATACGCAGTATTTT
CASGQGEFSTDTQYF
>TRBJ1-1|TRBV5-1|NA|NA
TGCGCCAGCAGCTTATACGGGACACCCGAGGGGACTGAAGCTTTCTTT
CASSLYGTPEGTEAFF
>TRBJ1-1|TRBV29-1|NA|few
TGCAGCGTTCGGTTAAACACTGAAGCTTTCTTT
CSVRLNTEAFF
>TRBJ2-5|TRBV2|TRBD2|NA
TGTGCCAGCCGGGGGAGGGATGAGACCCAGTACTTC
CASRGRDETQYF
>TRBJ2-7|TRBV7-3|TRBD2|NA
TGTGCCAGCAGCTTAAAGGGTAGACTAGCGGGGACGCCTTACGAGCAGTACTTC
CASSLKGRLAGTPYEQYF
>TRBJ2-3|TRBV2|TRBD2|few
TGTGCCAGCCTCGGATTCGGGGGGTGGGATACGCAGTATTTT
CASLGFGGWDTQYF
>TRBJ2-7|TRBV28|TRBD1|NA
TGTGCCAGCAGTTCAGGGACAGGGGGACGGGACGAGCAGTACTTC
CASSSGTGGRDEQYF
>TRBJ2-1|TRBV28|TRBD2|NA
TGTGCCAGCAGTTTCCCCGGACTAGCGGGATACAATGAGCAGTTCTTC
CASSFPGLAGYNEQFF
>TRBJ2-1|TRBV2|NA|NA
TGTGCCAGCACGGCTTCGAGGGGGTACAATGAGCAGTTCTTC
CASTASRGYNEQFF
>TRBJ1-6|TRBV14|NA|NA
TGTGCCAGCAGCTTTGGCGGTTATAATTCACCCCTCCACTTT
CASSFGGYNSPLHF
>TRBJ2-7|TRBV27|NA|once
TGTGCCAGCAGTCTGCCCGGTAAATACGAGCAGTACTTC
CASSLPGKYEQYF
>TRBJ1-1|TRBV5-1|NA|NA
TGCGCCAGCAGCTCCCCCCGGGAAGCAATGAACACTGAAGCTTTCTTT
CASSSPREAMNTEAFF
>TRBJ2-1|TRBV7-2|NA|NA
TGTGCCAGCAGCTTAGCGGGCTATGAGCAGTTCTTC
CASSLAGYEQFF
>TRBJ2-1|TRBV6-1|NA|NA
TGTGCCAGCACTCTAACTAGCTATGAGCAGTTCTTC
CASTLTSYEQFF
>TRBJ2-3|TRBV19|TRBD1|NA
TGTGCCAGTAGTATGATTCAGGGGGTCGGTACGCAGTATTTT
CASSMIQGVGTQYF
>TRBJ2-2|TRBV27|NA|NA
TGTGCCAGCAGTTTAAGAGGCCTAGCCGGGGAGCTGTTTTTT
CASSLRGLAGELFF
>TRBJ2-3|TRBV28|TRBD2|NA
TGTGCCAGCAGTTTAGGAGGGGCTGGCGGGAGGGCCAGGACAGATACGCAGTATTTT
CASSLGGAGGRARTDTQYF
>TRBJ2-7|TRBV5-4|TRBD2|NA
TGTGCCAGCAGCCAAGGCGGGAGGGCCCTCGACGAGCAGTACTTC
CASSQGGRALDEQYF
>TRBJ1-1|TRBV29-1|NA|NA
TGCAGCGTTGAAGAAGCGAACACTGAAGCTTTCTTT
CSVEEANTEAFF
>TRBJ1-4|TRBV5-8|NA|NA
TGTGCCAGCAGCCACAGACAGTACAGCGGATATGAAAAACTGTTTTTT
CASSHRQYSGYEKLFF
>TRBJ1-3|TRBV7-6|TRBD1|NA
TGTGCCAGCAGCTTGCGACAGGGTTCGGGCGGAAACACCATATATTTT
CASSLRQGSGGNTIYF
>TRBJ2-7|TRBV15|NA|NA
TGTGCCACCAGCAGAGTTAAACAGGGAGGAAACTACGAGCAGTACTTC
CATSRVKQGGNYEQYF
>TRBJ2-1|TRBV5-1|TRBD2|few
TGCGCCAGCAGCTTGGGCGGGAGGAGCTACAATGAGCAGTTCTTC
CASSLGGRSYNEQFF
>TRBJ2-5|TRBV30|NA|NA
TGTGCCTGGAGTGGGCTCGGCGGACAAGAGACCCAGTACTTC
CAWSGLGGQETQYF
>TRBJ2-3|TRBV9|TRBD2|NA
TGTGCCAGCAGTGCGGGGGGCGGAAGCACAGATACGCAGTATTTT
CASSAGGGSTDTQYF